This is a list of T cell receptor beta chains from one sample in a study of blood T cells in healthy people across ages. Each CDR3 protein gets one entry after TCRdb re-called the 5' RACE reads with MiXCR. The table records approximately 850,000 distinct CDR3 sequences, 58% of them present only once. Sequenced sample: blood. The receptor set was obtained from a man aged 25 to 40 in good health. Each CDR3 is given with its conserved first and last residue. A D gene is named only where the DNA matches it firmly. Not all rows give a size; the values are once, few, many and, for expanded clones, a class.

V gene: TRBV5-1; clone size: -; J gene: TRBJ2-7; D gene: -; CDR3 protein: CASSPNRVRGSYEQYF; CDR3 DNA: TGCGCCAGCAGCCCTAACAGGGTAAGGGGGTCCTACGAGCAGTACTTC
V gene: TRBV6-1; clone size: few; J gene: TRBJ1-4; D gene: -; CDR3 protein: CASMGPTNEKLFF; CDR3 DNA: TGTGCCAGCATGGGACCAACTAATGAAAAACTGTTTTTT
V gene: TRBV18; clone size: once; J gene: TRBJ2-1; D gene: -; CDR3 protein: CASSPGAPRSEQFF; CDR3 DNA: TGTGCCAGCTCACCAGGAGCTCCGCGGAGTGAGCAGTTCTTC
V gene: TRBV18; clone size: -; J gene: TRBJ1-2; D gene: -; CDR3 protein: CAGPAEGGAFNYGYTF; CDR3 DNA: TGTGCCGGCCCAGCAGAAGGAGGGGCCTTCAATTATGGCTACACCTTC
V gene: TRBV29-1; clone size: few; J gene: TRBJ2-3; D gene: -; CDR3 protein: CSVELSGGTDTQYF; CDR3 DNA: TGCAGCGTTGAATTGTCCGGGGGCACAGATACGCAGTATTTT
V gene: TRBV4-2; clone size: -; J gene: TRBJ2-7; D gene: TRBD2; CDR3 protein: CASSSGASGGYEQYF; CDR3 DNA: TGTGCCAGCAGCTCAGGGGCTAGCGGGGGTTACGAGCAGTACTTC
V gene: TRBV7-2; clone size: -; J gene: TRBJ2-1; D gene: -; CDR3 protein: CASSQEDSPEQFF; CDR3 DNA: TGTGCCAGCAGCCAAGAGGACAGTCCTGAGCAGTTCTTC
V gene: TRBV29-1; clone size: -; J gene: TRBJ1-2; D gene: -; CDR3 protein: CSVRLQGGGYTF; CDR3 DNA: TGCAGCGTTCGACTCCAAGGCGGTGGCTACACCTTC
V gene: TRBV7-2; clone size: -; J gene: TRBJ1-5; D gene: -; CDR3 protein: CASSLVGGTSNQPQHF; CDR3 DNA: TGTGCCAGCAGCTTAGTCGGTGGCACTAGCAATCAGCCCCAGCATTTT
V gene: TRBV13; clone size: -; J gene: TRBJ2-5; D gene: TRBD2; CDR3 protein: CASSTRLAGGSETQYF; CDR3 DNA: TGTGCCAGCAGCACCCGACTAGCGGGAGGATCAGAGACCCAGTACTTC
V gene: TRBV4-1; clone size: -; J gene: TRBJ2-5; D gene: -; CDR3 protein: CASSQEGGRTQETQYF; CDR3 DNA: TGCGCCAGCAGCCAAGAGGGGGGCAGGACACAAGAGACCCAGTACTTC
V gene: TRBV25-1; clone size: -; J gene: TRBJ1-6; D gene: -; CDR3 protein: CASSQTGFGSPLHF; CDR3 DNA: TGTGCCAGCAGCCAAACGGGGTTCGGCTCACCCCTCCACTTT
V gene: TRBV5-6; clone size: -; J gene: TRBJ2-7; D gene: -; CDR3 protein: CASSWGIGGGGYEQYF; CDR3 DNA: TGTGCCAGCAGCTGGGGGATCGGCGGGGGCGGCTACGAGCAGTACTTC
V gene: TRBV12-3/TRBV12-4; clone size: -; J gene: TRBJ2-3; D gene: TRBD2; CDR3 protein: CASSGPLAGDGDTQYF; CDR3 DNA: TGTGCCAGCAGCGGTCCACTAGCGGGAGATGGAGATACGCAGTATTTT
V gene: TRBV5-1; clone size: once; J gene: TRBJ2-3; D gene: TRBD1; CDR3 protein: CASSGGGDRDATDTQYF; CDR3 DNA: TGCGCCAGCAGCGGAGGGGGGGACAGGGATGCCACAGATACGCAGTATTTT
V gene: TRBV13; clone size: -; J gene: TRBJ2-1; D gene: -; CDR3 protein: CASSLGKGNEQFF; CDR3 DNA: TGTGCCAGCAGCTTAGGGAAGGGTAATGAGCAGTTCTTC
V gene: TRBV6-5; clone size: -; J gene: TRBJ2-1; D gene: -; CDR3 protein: CASLHWGGEQFF; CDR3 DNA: TGTGCCAGCCTCCACTGGGGTGGGGAGCAGTTCTTC
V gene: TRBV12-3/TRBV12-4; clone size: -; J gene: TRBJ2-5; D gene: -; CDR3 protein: CASSSVSPQTQYF; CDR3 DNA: TGTGCCAGCAGTTCCGTGTCGCCACAGACCCAGTACTTC
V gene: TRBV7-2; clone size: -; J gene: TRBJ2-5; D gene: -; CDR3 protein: CASSSPPTKETQYF; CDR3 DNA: TGTGCCAGCAGTTCCCCTCCGACCAAAGAGACCCAGTACTTC
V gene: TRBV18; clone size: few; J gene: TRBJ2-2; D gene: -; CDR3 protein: CASSPSGGGELFF; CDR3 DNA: TGTGCCAGCTCGCCCTCCGGTGGCGGGGAGCTGTTTTTT
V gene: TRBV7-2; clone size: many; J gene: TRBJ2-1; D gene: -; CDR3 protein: CASSWGPYNEQFF; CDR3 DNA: TGTGCCAGCAGCTGGGGACCTTACAATGAGCAGTTCTTC
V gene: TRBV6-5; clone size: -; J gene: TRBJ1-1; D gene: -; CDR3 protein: CASSSRQNTEAFF; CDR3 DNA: TGTGCCAGCAGTTCCCGGCAGAACACTGAAGCTTTCTTT
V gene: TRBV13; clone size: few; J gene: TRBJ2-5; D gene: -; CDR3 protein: CASSVSSRRETQYF; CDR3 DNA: TGTGCCAGCAGCGTCAGCTCCCGGAGGGAGACCCAGTACTTC
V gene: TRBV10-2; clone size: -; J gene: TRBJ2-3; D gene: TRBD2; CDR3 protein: CASTSGGADTQYF; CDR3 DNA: TGCGCCAGCACTAGCGGGGGCGCAGATACGCAGTATTTT
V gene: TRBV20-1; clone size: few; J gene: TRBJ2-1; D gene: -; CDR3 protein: CSASRHNEQFF; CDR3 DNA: TGCAGTGCTTCGAGACACAATGAGCAGTTCTTC
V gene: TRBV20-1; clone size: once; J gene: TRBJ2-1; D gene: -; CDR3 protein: CSAPRDSNNEQFF; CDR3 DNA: TGCAGTGCTCCCCGGGACTCGAACAATGAGCAGTTCTTC
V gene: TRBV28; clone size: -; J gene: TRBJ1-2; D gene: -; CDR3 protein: CASTRDSNYGYTF; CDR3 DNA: TGTGCCAGCACTCGGGATTCTAACTATGGCTACACCTTC
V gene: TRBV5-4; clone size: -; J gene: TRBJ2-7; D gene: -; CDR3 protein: CASSWALSYEQYF; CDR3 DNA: TGTGCCAGCAGCTGGGCCCTCTCCTACGAGCAGTACTTC
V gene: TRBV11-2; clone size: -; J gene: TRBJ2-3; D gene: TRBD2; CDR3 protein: CANSLSSLPTSGRVGTTDTQYF; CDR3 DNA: TGTGCCAACAGCTTGTCTAGCCTACCAACTAGCGGGAGGGTGGGGACCACAGATACGCAGTATTTT
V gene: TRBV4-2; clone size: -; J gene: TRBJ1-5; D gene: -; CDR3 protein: CASSQGTGQQPQHF; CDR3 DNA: TGTGCCAGCAGCCAAGGGACCGGGCAGCAGCCCCAGCATTTT
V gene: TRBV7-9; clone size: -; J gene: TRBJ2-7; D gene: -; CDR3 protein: CASSLAQGINEQYF; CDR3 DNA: TGTGCCAGCAGCTTAGCCCAGGGCATCAACGAGCAGTACTTC
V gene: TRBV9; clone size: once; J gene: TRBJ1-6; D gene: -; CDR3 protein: CASSVDVFNSPLHF; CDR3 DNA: TGTGCCAGCAGCGTAGACGTTTTTAATTCACCCCTCCACTTT
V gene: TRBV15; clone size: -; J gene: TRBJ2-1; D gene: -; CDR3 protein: CATSRSPGGDEQFF; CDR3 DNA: TGTGCCACCAGCAGGTCCCCTGGGGGCGATGAGCAGTTCTTC
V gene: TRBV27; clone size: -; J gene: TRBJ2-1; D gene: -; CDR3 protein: CASSPGPGNEQFF; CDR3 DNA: TGTGCCAGCAGTCCAGGTCCCGGGAATGAGCAGTTCTTC
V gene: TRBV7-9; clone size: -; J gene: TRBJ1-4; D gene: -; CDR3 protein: CASSVGYGSEKLFF; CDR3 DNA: TGTGCCAGCAGTGTGGGTTACGGCTCTGAAAAACTGTTTTTT
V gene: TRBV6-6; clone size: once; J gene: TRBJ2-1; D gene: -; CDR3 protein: CASNNRAYNEQFF; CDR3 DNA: TGTGCCAGCAACAACAGGGCGTACAATGAGCAGTTCTTC
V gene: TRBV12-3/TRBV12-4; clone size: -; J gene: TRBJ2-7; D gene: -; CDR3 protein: CASSFLRGTEQYF; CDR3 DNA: TGTGCCAGCAGTTTCCTTAGGGGCACCGAGCAGTACTTC
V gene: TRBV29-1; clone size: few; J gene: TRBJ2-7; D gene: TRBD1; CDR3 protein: CSYRGLFYEQYF; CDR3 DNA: TGCAGTTACAGGGGGCTATTCTACGAGCAGTACTTC
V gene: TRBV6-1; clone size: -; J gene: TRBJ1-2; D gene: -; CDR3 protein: CASSESRWYGYTF; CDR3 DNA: TGTGCCAGCAGTGAAAGTCGTTGGTATGGCTACACCTTC
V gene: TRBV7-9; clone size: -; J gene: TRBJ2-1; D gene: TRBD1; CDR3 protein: CASSPTGEIYNEQFF; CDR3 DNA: TGTGCCAGCAGCCCGACAGGGGAGATATACAATGAGCAGTTCTTC
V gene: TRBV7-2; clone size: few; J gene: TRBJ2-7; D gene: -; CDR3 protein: CASSLQGGYYEQYF; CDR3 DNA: TGTGCCAGCAGCCTACAGGGTGGGTACTACGAGCAGTACTTC
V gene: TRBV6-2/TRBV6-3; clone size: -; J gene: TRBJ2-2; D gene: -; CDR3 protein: CASKVRITADTGELFF; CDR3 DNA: TGTGCCAGCAAAGTTCGTATAACGGCGGACACCGGGGAGCTGTTTTTT
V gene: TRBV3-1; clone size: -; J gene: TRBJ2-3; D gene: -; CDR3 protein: CASSQGPTMDTQYF; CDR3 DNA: TGTGCCAGCAGCCAAGGTCCGACTATGGATACGCAGTATTTT
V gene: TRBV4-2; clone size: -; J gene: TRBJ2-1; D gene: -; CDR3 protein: CASSPDGGGNEQFF; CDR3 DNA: TGTGCCAGCAGCCCGGACGGGGGAGGCAATGAGCAGTTCTTT
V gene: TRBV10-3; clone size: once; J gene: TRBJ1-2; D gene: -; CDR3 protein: CAISVGGRVDGYTF; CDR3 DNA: TGTGCCATCAGTGTGGGGGGTCGAGTGGATGGCTACACCTTC
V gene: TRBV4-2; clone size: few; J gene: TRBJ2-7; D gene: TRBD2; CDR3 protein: CASSQGTSGRAQQYF; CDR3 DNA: TGTGCCAGCAGCCAAGGGACTAGCGGGAGGGCCCAGCAGTACTTC
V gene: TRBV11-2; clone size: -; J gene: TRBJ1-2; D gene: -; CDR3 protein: CASSLNRAEGYTF; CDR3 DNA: TGTGCCAGCAGCCTAAACAGGGCTGAAGGCTACACCTTC